Listed here is a single T cell receptor (beta chain). The data derive from a study of blood T cell repertoires in COVID-19. Overall study context: Sites across the United States, Italy and Spain contributed samples from acute and convalescent COVID-19. T cells, B-cell-depleted T cells, or PBMCs supplied cDNA or gDNA.

In the source study's methods: Reference gene primers were amplified, and this amplification served to estimate nucleated cell counts. The repertoire was sequenced with immunoSEQ multiplex PCR; TCRdb's copy has only in-frame clones and lacks some. From that table come the V and J calls and clone size; the DNA was used to work out D and trimming. Of approximately 100,000 clones in the sample, less than 85% were seen once. The sequencing sample was made of peripheral blood. The receptor was derived from a woman aged 55-70 years with acute or convalescent COVID-19.

The CDR3 nucleotides read TGTGCCAGCGACAGGGACCCGGCCGCAGATACGCAGTATTTT. Its protein product is CASDRDPAADTQYF. The chain couples TRBV28 to TRBJ2-3; 7 nucleotides agree with TRBD1. The germline V gene has CDR1 MDHEN and CDR2 SYDVKM. V lost 8 bases to trimming and J lost 4 bases; unmatched junction nucleotides: 9. This CDR3 has 14 residues.